This is a list of T cell receptor beta chains from one sample in a study of T cell repertoires in cytomegalovirus infection. TCRdb re-called the reads through MiXCR, storing one row per CDR3 protein. Among around 430,000 distinct CDR3 sequences listed, about 44% were seen once. No antigen has been assigned to these receptors. Sample: cultured PBMCs, taken from culture after CMV antigen stimulation. These receptor sequences come from a human donor in good health (CMV status not recorded). Some clones in this sample may be carry-over from other donors' samples. Both conserved end residues are part of each CDR3. Each record gives: V gene, clone size, J gene, D gene, CDR3 protein, CDR3 DNA. The D gene is left open where the match is weak. Clone sizes are given selectively: once, few, many, or a class where the clone is expanded.

v_gene: TRBV7-6
abundance: .
j_gene: TRBJ2-1
d_gene: TRBD2
CDR3aa: CASSQLAGEQFF
CDR3nt: TGTGCCAGCAGCCAACTAGCGGGTGAGCAGTTCTTC

v_gene: TRBV19
abundance: .
j_gene: TRBJ2-5
d_gene: .
CDR3aa: CASSRDRRAETQYF
CDR3nt: TGTGCCAGTAGTCGAGACAGGAGGGCAGAGACCCAGTACTTC

v_gene: TRBV24-1
abundance: few
j_gene: TRBJ2-1
d_gene: TRBD1
CDR3aa: CATSGDRGYNEQFF
CDR3nt: TGTGCCACCTCCGGGGACAGGGGATACAATGAGCAGTTCTTC

v_gene: TRBV19
abundance: .
j_gene: TRBJ1-1
d_gene: TRBD1
CDR3aa: CASILKTLRRGAQNVGTEAFF
CDR3nt: TGTGCCAGTATCTTAAAAACCCTCCGCAGGGGGGCGCAGAATGTGGGCACTGAAGCTTTCTTT

v_gene: TRBV12-3/TRBV12-4
abundance: .
j_gene: TRBJ1-5
d_gene: .
CDR3aa: CASSLVNPQPQHF
CDR3nt: TGTGCCAGCAGTTTGGTCAACCCCCAGCCCCAGCATTTT

v_gene: TRBV7-2
abundance: many
j_gene: TRBJ2-6
d_gene: .
CDR3aa: CASSSGPYSGANVLTF
CDR3nt: TGTGCCAGCAGCTCAGGGCCTTACTCTGGGGCCAACGTCCTGACTTTC

v_gene: TRBV5-1
abundance: .
j_gene: TRBJ2-1
d_gene: .
CDR3aa: CASSGGWSSYNEQFF
CDR3nt: TGCGCCAGCAGTGGGGGATGGAGCTCCTACAATGAGCAGTTCTTC

v_gene: TRBV7-2
abundance: many
j_gene: TRBJ1-1
d_gene: .
CDR3aa: CASSPGPGRYTEAFF
CDR3nt: TGTGCCAGCAGCCCGGGACCAGGGCGCTACACTGAAGCTTTCTTT

v_gene: TRBV12-3/TRBV12-4
abundance: .
j_gene: TRBJ2-7
d_gene: TRBD1
CDR3aa: CASSLTGIGDEQYF
CDR3nt: TGTGCCAGCAGCCTGACAGGGATTGGCGACGAGCAGTACTTC

v_gene: TRBV4-1
abundance: few
j_gene: TRBJ1-4
d_gene: .
CDR3aa: CASSQDGYEKLFF
CDR3nt: TGCGCCAGCAGCCAAGATGGGTATGAAAAACTGTTTTTT

v_gene: TRBV7-9
abundance: .
j_gene: TRBJ1-6
d_gene: .
CDR3aa: CASSLSEGGIYNSPLHF
CDR3nt: TGTGCCAGCAGCTTGTCAGAGGGAGGGATCTACAATTCACCCCTCCACTTT

v_gene: TRBV6-1
abundance: many
j_gene: TRBJ1-6
d_gene: .
CDR3aa: CASSRSSYNSPLHF
CDR3nt: TGTGCCAGTAGCCGGAGCTCCTATAATTCACCCCTCCACTTT

v_gene: TRBV11-2
abundance: few
j_gene: TRBJ2-1
d_gene: TRBD2
CDR3aa: CASSIRLAGVHNEQFF
CDR3nt: TGTGCCAGCAGCATCAGACTAGCGGGAGTACACAATGAGCAGTTCTTC

v_gene: TRBV28
abundance: .
j_gene: TRBJ2-3
d_gene: TRBD2
CDR3aa: CASRLTPQRGDTQYF
CDR3nt: TGTGCCAGCAGGCTCACCCCCCAGCGGGGGGATACGCAGTATTTT

v_gene: TRBV2
abundance: .
j_gene: TRBJ2-7
d_gene: TRBD1
CDR3aa: CASSEGPQGVSYEQYF
CDR3nt: TGTGCCAGCAGTGAAGGTCCCCAGGGGGTTTCCTACGAGCAGTACTTC